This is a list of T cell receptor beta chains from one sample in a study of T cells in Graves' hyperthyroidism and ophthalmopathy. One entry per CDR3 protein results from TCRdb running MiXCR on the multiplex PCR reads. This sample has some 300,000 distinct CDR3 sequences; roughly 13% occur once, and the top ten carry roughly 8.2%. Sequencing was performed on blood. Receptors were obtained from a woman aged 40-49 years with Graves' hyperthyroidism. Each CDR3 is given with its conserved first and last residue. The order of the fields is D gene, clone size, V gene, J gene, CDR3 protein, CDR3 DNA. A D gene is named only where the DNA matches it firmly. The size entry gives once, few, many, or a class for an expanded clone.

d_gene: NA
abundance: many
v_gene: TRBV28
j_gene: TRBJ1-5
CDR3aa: CASSPGNQPQHF
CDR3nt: TGTGCCAGCAGCCCGGGCAATCAGCCCCAGCATTTT

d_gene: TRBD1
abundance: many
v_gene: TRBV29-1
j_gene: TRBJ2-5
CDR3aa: CSVEPGDRGSGTQYF
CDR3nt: TGCAGCGTTGAACCTGGGGACAGGGGGAGCGGGACCCAGTACTTC

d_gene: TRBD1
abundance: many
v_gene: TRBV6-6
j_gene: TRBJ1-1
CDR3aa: CASSYSPQGTLGAFF
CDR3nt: TGTGCCAGCAGTTACTCGCCACAGGGGACCCTAGGGGCTTTCTTT

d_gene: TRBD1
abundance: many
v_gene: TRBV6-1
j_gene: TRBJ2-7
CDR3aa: CASSSGQGSYEQYF
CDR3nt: TGTGCCAGCAGCTCGGGACAGGGCTCCTACGAGCAGTACTTC

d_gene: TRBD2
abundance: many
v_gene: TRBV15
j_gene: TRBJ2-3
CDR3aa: CATSRETGGGDTQYF
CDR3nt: TGTGCCACCAGCAGAGAGACGGGAGGGGGGGATACGCAGTATTTT

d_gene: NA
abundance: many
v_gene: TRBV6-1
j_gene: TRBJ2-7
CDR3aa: CASSTGASYEQYF
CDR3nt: TGTGCCAGCAGTACGGGAGCCTCCTACGAGCAGTACTTC

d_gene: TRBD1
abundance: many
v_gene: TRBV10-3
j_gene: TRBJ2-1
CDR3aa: CATRTGGNEQFF
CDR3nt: TGTGCCACCAGGACAGGGGGCAATGAGCAGTTCTTC

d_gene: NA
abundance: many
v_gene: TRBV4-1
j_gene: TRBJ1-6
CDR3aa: CASRRTGSPNSPLHF
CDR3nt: TGCGCCAGCAGACGTACCGGGTCCCCGAATTCACCCCTCCACTTT

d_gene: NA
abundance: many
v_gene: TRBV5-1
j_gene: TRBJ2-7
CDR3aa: CASSFQAGIGDEQYF
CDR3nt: TGCGCCAGCAGCTTTCAGGCGGGAATAGGGGACGAGCAGTACTTC

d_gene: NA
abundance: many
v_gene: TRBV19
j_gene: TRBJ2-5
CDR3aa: CASSTLGLIETQYF
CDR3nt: TGTGCCAGTAGTACCCTAGGACTAATAGAGACCCAGTACTTC

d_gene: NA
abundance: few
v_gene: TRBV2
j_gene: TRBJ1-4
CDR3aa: CASRPPTNEKLFF
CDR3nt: TGTGCCAGCAGGCCGCCAACTAATGAAAAACTGTTTTTT

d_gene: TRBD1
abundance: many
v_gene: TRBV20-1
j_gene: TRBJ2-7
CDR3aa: CSARDYRGSYEQYF
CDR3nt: TGCAGTGCTAGAGATTACAGGGGCTCTTACGAGCAGTACTTC

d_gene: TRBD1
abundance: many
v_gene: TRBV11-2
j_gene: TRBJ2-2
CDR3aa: CASSLPGQGNTGELFF
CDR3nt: TGTGCCAGCAGCCTTCCGGGACAGGGGAACACCGGGGAGCTGTTTTTT

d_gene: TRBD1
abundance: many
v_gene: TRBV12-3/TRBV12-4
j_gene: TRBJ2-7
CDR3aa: CASSLGTVEQYF
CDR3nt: TGTGCCAGCAGTCTGGGGACAGTCGAGCAGTACTTC

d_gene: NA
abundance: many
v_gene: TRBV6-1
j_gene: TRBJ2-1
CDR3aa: CASSEAGAYNEQFF
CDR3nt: TGTGCCAGCAGTGAAGCGGGAGCCTACAATGAGCAGTTCTTC

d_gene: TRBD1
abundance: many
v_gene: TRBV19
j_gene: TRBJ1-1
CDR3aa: CASSDRGQGDTEAFF
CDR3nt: TGTGCCAGTAGTGACCGAGGACAGGGCGACACTGAAGCTTTCTTT

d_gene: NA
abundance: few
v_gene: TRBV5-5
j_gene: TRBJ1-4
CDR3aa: CASSPRQAANEKLFF
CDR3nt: TGTGCCAGCAGCCCAAGACAGGCGGCTAATGAAAAACTGTTTTTT

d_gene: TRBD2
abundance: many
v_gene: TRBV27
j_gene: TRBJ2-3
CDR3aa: CASSLTGLARRTDTQYF
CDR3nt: TGTGCCAGCAGTTTAACAGGACTAGCCAGACGCACAGATACGCAGTATTTT